The sequence of this T cell receptor (beta chain) was determined in a study of T cell repertoires and leukemia-associated antigens. General observations from the study: Expanded clones' antigen specificity and function were not directly tested.

The CDR3 loop spans 18 amino acids. Trimming stripped 0 bases from V and 2 bases from J, with 19 bases between. Germline CDR1 DFQATT, CDR2 SNEGSKA (reference sequence). This clonotype was seen a handful of times. Its antigen is not known. TCRdb reprocessed the 5' RACE reads with MiXCR, giving one entry per CDR3 protein. The data contain roughly 12,000 distinct CDR3 sequences, approximately 43% of them singletons. The source of this sequence is a female donor in good health. The rearrangement uses TRBV20-1 and TRBJ2-2, with a tentative D call TRBD2 (6 bases). Sequenced material: CD3+ T cells sorted from blood and cultured. This chain's CDR3 is CSARDPGRGGPNTGELFF. The CDR3 DNA is TGCAGTGCTAGAGACCCCGGGAGAGGCGGACCTAACACCGGGGAGCTGTTTTTT.